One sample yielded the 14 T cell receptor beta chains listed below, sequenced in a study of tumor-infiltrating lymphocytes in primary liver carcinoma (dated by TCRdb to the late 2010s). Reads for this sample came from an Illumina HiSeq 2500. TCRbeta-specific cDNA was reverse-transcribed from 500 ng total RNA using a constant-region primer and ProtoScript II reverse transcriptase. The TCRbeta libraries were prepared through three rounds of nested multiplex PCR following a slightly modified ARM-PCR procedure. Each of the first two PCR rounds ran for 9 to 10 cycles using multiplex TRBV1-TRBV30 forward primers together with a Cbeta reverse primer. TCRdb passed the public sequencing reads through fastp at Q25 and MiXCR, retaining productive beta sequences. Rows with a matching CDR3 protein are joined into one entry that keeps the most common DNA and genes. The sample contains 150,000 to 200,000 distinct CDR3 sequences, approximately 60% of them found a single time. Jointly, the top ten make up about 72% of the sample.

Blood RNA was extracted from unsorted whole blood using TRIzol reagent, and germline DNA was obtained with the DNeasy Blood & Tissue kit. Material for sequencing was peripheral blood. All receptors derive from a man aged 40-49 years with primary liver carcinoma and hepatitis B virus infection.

The DNA of the CDR3 is TGTGCCAGCAGCCAAGATCGAGCGGGAGATAGGTTTAACAATGAGCAGTTCTTC. Its translation is CASSQDRAGDRFNNEQFF. The V and J genes are TRBV14 and TRBJ2-1, with TRBD2 identical over 8 bases. With V trimmed by 0 bases and J by 5 bases, 12 bases remained unmatched. CDR1 and CDR2 (germline): SGHDN, FVKESK. CDR3 size: 18 residues.

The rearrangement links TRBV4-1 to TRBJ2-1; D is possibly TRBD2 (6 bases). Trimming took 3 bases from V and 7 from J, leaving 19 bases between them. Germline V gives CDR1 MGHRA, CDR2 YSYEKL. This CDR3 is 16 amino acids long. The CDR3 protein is CASSHLAGSRSNEQFF. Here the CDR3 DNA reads TGCGCCAGCAGCCACCTAGCCGGGAGCAGGTCAAATGAGCAGTTCTTC.

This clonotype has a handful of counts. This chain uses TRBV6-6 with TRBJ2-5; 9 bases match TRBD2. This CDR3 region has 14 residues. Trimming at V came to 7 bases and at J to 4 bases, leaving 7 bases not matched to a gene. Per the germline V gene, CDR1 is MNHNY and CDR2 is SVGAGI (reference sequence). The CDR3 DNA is TGTGCCAGCACTGAGTCTAGCGGGACAGAGACCCAGTACTTC. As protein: CASTESSGTETQYF.

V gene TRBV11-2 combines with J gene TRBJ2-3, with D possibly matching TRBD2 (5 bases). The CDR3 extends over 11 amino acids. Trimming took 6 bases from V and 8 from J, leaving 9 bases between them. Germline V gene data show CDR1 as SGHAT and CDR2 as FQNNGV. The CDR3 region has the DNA TGTGCCAGCAGATGCGCGGGTACGCAGTATTTT. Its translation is CASRCAGTQYF.

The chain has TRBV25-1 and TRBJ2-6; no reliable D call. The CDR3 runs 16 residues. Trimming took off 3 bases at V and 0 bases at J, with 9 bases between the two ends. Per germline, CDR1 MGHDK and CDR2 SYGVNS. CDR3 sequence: CASSDESASGANVLTF. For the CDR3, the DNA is TGTGCCAGCAGTGATGAGTCAGCCTCTGGGGCCAACGTCCTGACTTTC.

DNA for the CDR3: TGTGCCAGCAGCTCAGCCTCGGGCTCCTACAATGAGCAGTTCTTC. Protein sequence: CASSSASGSYNEQFF. This chain joins TRBV11-2 and TRBJ2-1; D gene unclear. CDR1 is SGHAT and CDR2 is FQNNGV in the germline V gene. This CDR3 is built from 15 residues. V was clipped by 4 bases and J by 0 bases, with 10 bases between them.

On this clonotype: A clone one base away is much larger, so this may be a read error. CDR3 DNA: TGTGCCAGCAGCTTAGGGCCGGGACTAGCGTACAATGAGCATTTCTTC. Its translation is CASSLGPGLAYNEHFF. This chain links TRBV11-2 with TRBJ2-1; the match to TRBD2 covers 10 bases. Germline-derived CDR1 and CDR2 are SGHAT and FQNNGV. The CDR3 runs to 16 residues.

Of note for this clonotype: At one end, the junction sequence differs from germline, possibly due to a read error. CDR3 DNA: TGTGCCAGCAGCTTCTCCCGGGACAGGCCCTCCTACGATGAGCAGTTCTTC. The encoded protein is CASSFSRDRPSYDEQFF. This chain connects TRBV12-3 or TRBV12-4 to TRBJ2-1; 8 nucleotides line up with TRBD1. The CDR3 length is 17 residues.

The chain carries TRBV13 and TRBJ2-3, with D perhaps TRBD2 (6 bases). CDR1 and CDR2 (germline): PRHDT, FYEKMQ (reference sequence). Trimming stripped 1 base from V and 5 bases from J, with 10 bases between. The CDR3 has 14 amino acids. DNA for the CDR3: TGTGCCAGCAGCTTAGAAGGGGAGGAAGATACGCAGTATTTT. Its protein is CASSLEGEEDTQYF. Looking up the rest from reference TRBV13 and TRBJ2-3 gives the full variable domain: AAGVIQSPRHLIKEKRETATLKCYPIPRHDTVYWYQQGPGQDPQFLISFYEKMQSDKGSIPDRFSAQQFSDYHSELNMSSLELGDSALYFCASSLEGEEDTQYFGPGTRLTVL.

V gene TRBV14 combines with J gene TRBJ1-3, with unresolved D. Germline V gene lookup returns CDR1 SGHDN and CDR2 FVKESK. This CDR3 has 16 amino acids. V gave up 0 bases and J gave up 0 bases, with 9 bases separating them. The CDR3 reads CASSQDRSYSGNTIYF. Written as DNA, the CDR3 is TGTGCCAGCAGCCAAGATCGGTCCTACTCTGGAAACACCATATATTTT.

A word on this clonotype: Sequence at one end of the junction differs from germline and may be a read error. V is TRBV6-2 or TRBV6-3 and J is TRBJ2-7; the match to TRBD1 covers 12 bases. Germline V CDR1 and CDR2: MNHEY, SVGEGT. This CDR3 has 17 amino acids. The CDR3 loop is CAISFDTLGQGADEQYF. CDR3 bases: TGTGCCATCAGTTTCGATACCTTGGGACAGGGGGCTGACGAGCAGTACTTC.

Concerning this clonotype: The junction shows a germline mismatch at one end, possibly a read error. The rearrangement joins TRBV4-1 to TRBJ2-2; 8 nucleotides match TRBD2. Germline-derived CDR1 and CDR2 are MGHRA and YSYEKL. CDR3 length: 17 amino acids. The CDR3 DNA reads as TGCGCCGGCAGCCCCCGTAGCGTCGGGAGGGGCACCGGGGAGCTGTTTTTT. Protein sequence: CAGSPRSVGRGTGELFF.

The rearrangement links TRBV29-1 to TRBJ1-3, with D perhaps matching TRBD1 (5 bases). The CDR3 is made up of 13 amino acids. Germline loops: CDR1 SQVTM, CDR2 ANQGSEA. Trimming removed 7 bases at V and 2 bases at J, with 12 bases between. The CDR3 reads CSDARGTGNTIYF. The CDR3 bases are TGCAGCGATGCGCGGGGGACTGGAAACACCATATATTTT.

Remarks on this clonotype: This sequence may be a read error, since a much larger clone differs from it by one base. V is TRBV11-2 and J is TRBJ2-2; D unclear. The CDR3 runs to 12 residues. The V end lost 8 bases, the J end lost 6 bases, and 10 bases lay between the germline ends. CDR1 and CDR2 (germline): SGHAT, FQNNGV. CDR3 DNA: TGTGCCAGCGGCCACCGATCCGGGGAGCTGTTTTTT. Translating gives CASGHRSGELFF.